The 30 T cell receptor beta chains reported below all come from one sample, sequenced in a study of regulatory T cells in long-lasting Graves disease. Stated time point: newly diagnosed GD, antithyroid drugs for less than 3 months. Researchers made the TCR library from RNA that was extracted from PBMCs. Relying on iRepertoire HTBI primers and Arm-PCR of CDR3 regions, the team built TCR beta libraries. TCRdb called the multiplex PCR reads again in MiXCR, with one record for every CDR3 protein. The sample lists 510,000 or so distinct CDR3 sequences; around 12% were seen once. The data were also submitted as part of a second study, on T cells in Graves' hyperthyroidism and ophthalmopathy.

This specimen was peripheral blood mononuclear cells (PBMCs), taken at new diagnosis, from a patient treated with antithyroid drugs. These receptors were taken from a woman in her thirties with Graves disease.

The chain recombines TRBV10-3 with TRBJ1-2; 7 positions match TRBD1. Germline loops: CDR1 ENHRY, CDR2 SYGVKD. Trimming cost V 0 bases and J 6 bases; bases outside gene matches: 4. The CDR3 covers 14 residues. CDR3 sequence: CAISESGDRDGYTF. CDR3 nucleotides: TGTGCCATCAGTGAGTCGGGGGACAGAGATGGCTACACCTTC.

This clonotype was seen more than once but under ten times. The chain is built from TRBV18 and TRBJ2-1; 9 bases match TRBD2. Germline V gene sequence: CDR1 KGHSH, CDR2 LQKENI. Trimming removed 4 bases from V and 0 bases from J; junction bases left unmatched: 7. This CDR3 spans 17 amino acids. CDR3 nucleotides: TGTGCCAGCTCACAGGGACTAGCAAGGAGCTCCTACAATGAGCAGTTCTTC. Translating gives CASSQGLARSSYNEQFF.

In its sample, this clonotype was seen many times. V usage is TRBV12-3 or TRBV12-4 and J usage is TRBJ1-1, with a tentative D call TRBD1 (5 bases). The V and J ends lost 9 bases and 2 bases respectively, with 13 bases between them. The CDR3 spans 13 residues. CDR3 loop: CASQRQPNTEAFF. The CDR3 DNA sequence: TGTGCCAGTCAGAGACAGCCAAACACTGAAGCTTTCTTT.

In this sample, this clonotype turned up many times. V usage is TRBV18 and J usage is TRBJ2-7; 8 bases match TRBD2. The V gene's germline CDR1 is KGHSH and CDR2 LQKENI. V lost 6 bases to trimming and J lost 3 bases; unmatched junction nucleotides: 10. The CDR3 is 15 residues long. For the CDR3, the DNA is TGTGCCAGCTCCCACTCCCGGACTAGCCGCTACGAGCAGTACTTC. It yields the protein CASSHSRTSRYEQYF. Drawing the rest from reference TRBV18 and TRBJ2-7, the complete variable domain is NAGVMQNPRHLVRRRGQEARLRCSPMKGHSHVYWYRQLPEEGLKFMVYLQKENIIDESGMPKERFSAEFPKEGPSILRIQQVVRGDSAAYFCASSHSRTSRYEQYFGPGTRLTVT.

On this clonotype: It may be a read error: a sequence one base away is much more abundant. The J gene is TRBJ2-2, the V gene TRBV9, with 9 positions matching TRBD2. Germline loops: CDR1 SGDLS, CDR2 YYNGEE. This CDR3 is built from 15 residues. J lost 5 bases, V lost 3 bases, and 5 bases had no gene match. The CDR3 DNA reads TGTGCCAGCAGCGAGACTAGCGGACCGACCGGGGAGCTGTTTTTT. Protein product: CASSETSGPTGELFF. Full variable domain (rest looked up from reference TRBV9 and TRBJ2-2): DSGVTQTPKHLITATGQRVTLRCSPRSGDLSVYWYQQSLDQGLQFLIQYYNGEERAKGNILERFSAQQFPDLHSELNLSSLELGDSALYFCASSETSGPTGELFFGEGSRLTVL.

Ten or more counts support this clonotype. The chain carries TRBV19 and TRBJ2-2; 9 bases map to TRBD2. The junction had 6 bases not matched to a gene; V was cut back by 5 bases and J by 2 bases. This CDR3 is 16 amino acids long. Germline CDR1 and CDR2: LNHDA and SQIVND (reference sequence). CDR3 sequence (DNA): TGTGCCAGTAGTCTCTATAGCGGGAGCAACACCGGGGAGCTGTTTTTT. Residues: CASSLYSGSNTGELFF.

This clonotype was detected ten times or more. The J gene is TRBJ2-6, the V gene TRBV19; no clear D. The CDR3 sequence is 19 residues long. Trimming stripped 3 bases from V and 0 bases from J, with 18 bases between. In germline, CDR1 is LNHDA, CDR2 SQIVND (reference sequence). The DNA for the CDR3 is TGTGCCAGTAGTATGGCGCGAGGCGGCAGGCACTCTGGGGCCAACGTCCTGACTTTC. Encoded protein: CASSMARGGRHSGANVLTF.

This clonotype was observed many times. The chain joins TRBV20-1 to TRBJ1-2; D gene uncertain. The V and J ends lost 5 bases and 5 bases respectively, with 9 bases between them. This CDR3 has 11 residues. Germline V CDR1 and CDR2: DFQATT, SNEGSKA (reference sequence). Here the CDR3 reads CSARIEYGYTF. CDR3 nucleotides: TGCAGTGCTCGTATCGAATATGGCTACACCTTC.

This clonotype came up many times. V and J are TRBV10-3 and TRBJ2-3; D is ambiguous. Deletions cut 4 bases from V and 0 bases from J, with 14 bases between. Germline values: CDR1 ENHRY, CDR2 SYGVKD. CDR3 length: 16 amino acids. CDR3 nucleotide sequence: TGTGCCATCAGTGTTCGGAACACTCCTAGCACAGATACGCAGTATTTT. Translating it yields CAISVRNTPSTDTQYF.

This clonotype was counted at least ten times. The CDR3 DNA is TGTGCCAGCAGTCCGGGACAGGGCACTGAAAAACTGTTTTTT. It is translated as CASSPGQGTEKLFF. The chain carries TRBV28 and TRBJ1-4, with 9 bases identical to TRBD1. Germline trimming cut 5 bases from V and 7 bases from J; bases unmatched to any gene: 5. The germline V gene has CDR1 MDHEN and CDR2 SYDVKM. The CDR3 length is 14 residues.

This clonotype was observed at least ten times. V and J are TRBV7-9 and TRBJ1-1; D gene uncertain. CDR1 and CDR2 (germline): SEHNR, FQNEAQ (reference sequence). The CDR3 has 14 residues. Trimming pared 5 bases from V and 0 bases from J, leaving 10 bases between. The DNA of the CDR3 is TGTGCCAGCAGCAGCTGGGGTTTGAACACTGAAGCTTTCTTT. This sequence encodes CASSSWGLNTEAFF.

This clonotype was counted many times. The genes are TRBV20-1 and TRBJ2-2; 9 bases map to TRBD2. CDR1 DFQATT and CDR2 SNEGSKA come from the germline V gene (reference sequence). The trim removed 6 bases at V and 3 bases at J, leaving 8 bases unmatched. The CDR3 sequence is 15 residues long. This chain's CDR3 is CSAAKAGGDTGELFF. DNA of the CDR3: TGCAGTGCCGCAAAAGCGGGAGGTGACACCGGGGAGCTGTTTTTT.

This clonotype has ten or more counts. The chain recombines TRBV10-1 with TRBJ2-2; 7 bases are shared with TRBD1. V trimming: 2 bases; J trimming: 6 bases; junction bases outside the gene matches: 3. The CDR3 is made up of 14 amino acids. The germline V gene encodes CDR1 WNHNN and CDR2 SYGVQD (reference sequence). As DNA, the CDR3 is TGCGCCAGCAGTGAGAAGCAGGGGGCCGGGGAGCTGTTTTTT. Its protein product is CASSEKQGAGELFF.

In this sample, this clonotype turned up a few times. The gene calls are TRBV10-3 and TRBJ2-1, with TRBD2 identical over 13 bases. The CDR3 sequence is 13 residues long. Germline values: CDR1 ENHRY, CDR2 SYGVKD. Trimming took 10 bases from V and 9 from J; bases not matched to a gene: 6. Written as DNA, the CDR3 is TGTGCCACTGGACTAGCGGGAGCGGTTGAGCAGTTCTTC. This gives the protein CATGLAGAVEQFF.

This clonotype was detected only a few times. The gene calls are TRBV7-2 and TRBJ1-5; D not resolved. The CDR3 has 15 residues. The germline CDR1 and CDR2 sequences are SGHTA and FQGNSA. Trimming left V 2 bases short and J 5 bases short, with 13 bases between. The CDR3 protein is CASSLSSEGDQPQHF. CDR3 coding DNA: TGTGCCAGCAGCTTATCTTCGGAGGGAGATCAGCCCCAGCATTTT.

For this clonotype: Germline is not matched at one junction end, which may reflect a read error. Written as DNA, the CDR3 is TGTGCCAGCTTGCGGTCCGCGGGGAACACTGGAGCTTTCTTT. Translation gives CASLRSAGNTGAFF. The chain is built from TRBV5-5 and TRBJ1-1; D remains unclear. Germline CDR1 is SGHKS and CDR2 is YYEKEE (reference sequence). The CDR3 runs 14 residues.

At least ten counts were recorded for this clonotype. The chain recombines TRBV27 with TRBJ2-1; the D is unclear. CDR1 MNHEY and CDR2 SMNVEV come from the germline V gene (reference sequence). This CDR3 is built from 11 residues. Deletions cut 2 bases from V and 12 bases from J, with 8 bases between. CDR3 sequence reads: CASSLGVRQFF. In DNA form, the CDR3 reads TGTGCCAGCAGTTTAGGAGTGCGGCAGTTCTTC.

In its sample, this clonotype was seen a few times. This chain connects TRBV5-1 to TRBJ2-7, with 7 nucleotides matching TRBD1. V was pared by 0 bases and J by 2 bases, with 11 bases of the junction left unmatched. The germline V gene has CDR1 SGHRS and CDR2 YFSETQ. This CDR3 contains 17 residues. The CDR3 loop is CASSLDVHGTATYEQYF. CDR3 DNA: TGCGCCAGCAGCTTGGACGTCCACGGGACAGCAACCTACGAGCAGTACTTC.

Details on this clonotype: No conserved phenylalanine or tryptophan is present at the end of the CDR3, so a read error is the likely explanation. The V call is TRBV19, the J call TRBJ2-7; the match to TRBD2 covers 11 bases. Germline CDR1 is LNHDA and CDR2 is SQIVND (reference sequence). This CDR3 is built from 15 residues. V trimming: 2 bases; J trimming: 3 bases; junction bases outside the gene matches: 3. CDR3 DNA: TGTGCCAGTAGTATATGGCTAGCGGGAGGCTACGAGCAGTACCTC. Its protein product is CASSIWLAGGYEQYL.

This clonotype was seen only a few times. This sequence joins TRBV19 and TRBJ2-1; a possible D gene is TRBD2 (6 bases). V was cut by 5 bases and J by 3 bases, with 14 bases left in between. The germline V gene encodes CDR1 LNHDA and CDR2 SQIVND (reference sequence). This CDR3 has 15 residues. For the CDR3, the DNA is TGTGCCAGTAGTCCCCTACGGGGGAACTACAATGAGCAGTTCTTC. Encoded protein: CASSPLRGNYNEQFF.

This clonotype was observed many times. V and J are TRBV6-1 and TRBJ1-5; 10 nucleotides agree with TRBD1. The CDR3 is 14 amino acids. Losses at the gene ends were 10 bases for V and 1 base for J; bases not matched to a gene: 4. Per germline, CDR1 MNHNS and CDR2 SASEGT. The CDR3 loop is CATSGQGSNQPQHF. For the CDR3, the DNA is TGTGCCACCTCGGGACAGGGGAGCAATCAGCCCCAGCATTTT.

This clonotype was seen at least ten times. This rearrangement joins TRBV28 to TRBJ2-1; 11 bases are shared with TRBD2. V trimming: 8 bases; J trimming: 7 bases; junction bases outside the gene matches: 13. The germline CDR1 and CDR2 sequences are MDHEN and SYDVKM. The CDR3 has 16 amino acids. The CDR3 coding sequence is TGTGCCAGCTTCCCTCAACTAGCGGGAGTGTTGAATGAGCAGTTCTTC. The encoded protein is CASFPQLAGVLNEQFF.

Many counts were recorded for this clonotype. The chain recombines TRBV6-2 or TRBV6-3 with TRBJ2-1; TRBD2 matches at 8 bases. Germline CDR1 MNHEY, CDR2 SVGEGT. The CDR3 covers 17 residues. J was trimmed by 0 bases and V by 2 bases; bases with no gene match: 6. In DNA form, the CDR3 reads TGTGCCAGCAGTTACGGTCGGGAGGGGACCTCCTACAATGAGCAGTTCTTC. This gives the protein CASSYGREGTSYNEQFF.

The V call is TRBV7-9, the J call TRBJ2-7, with a possible D match to TRBD1 (5 bases). The length of the CDR3 is 13 residues. Germline CDR1 is SEHNR and CDR2 is FQNEAQ (reference sequence). V was trimmed by 3 bases and J by 7 bases, leaving 13 bases between them. The CDR3 loop is CASSLGKRGEQYF. The CDR3 region has the DNA TGTGCCAGCAGCTTGGGGAAAAGGGGAGAGCAGTACTTC. The full variable domain, in which reference TRBV7-9 and TRBJ2-7 provide the parts outside the CDR3, is DTGVSQNPRHKITKRGQNVTFRCDPISEHNRLYWYRQTLGQGPEFLTYFQNEAQLEKSRLLSDRFSAERPKGSFSTLEIQRTEQGDSAMYLCASSLGKRGEQYFGPGTRLTVT.

Many counts were recorded for this clonotype. V gene TRBV4-3 combines with J gene TRBJ1-1; D gene uncertain. Germline V CDR1 and CDR2: LGHNA, YSLEER. Trimming left V 0 bases short and J 1 base short, with 21 bases between. CDR3 length equals 19 residues. CDR3 sequence (DNA): TGCGCCAGCAGCCAAGATCAGGCAGCCAACAGCAGAAGGAACACTGAAGCTTTCTTT. Protein product: CASSQDQAANSRRNTEAFF.

The table lists this clonotype with a few counts. J is TRBJ2-1 and V is TRBV9; 9 bases line up with TRBD1. Germline assignment: CDR1 SGDLS and CDR2 YYNGEE. V was pared by 0 bases and J by 6 bases, with 1 base of the junction left unmatched. This CDR3 spans 14 amino acids. CDR3 coding DNA: TGTGCCAGCAGCGTAGGACAGGGGGGCAATGAGCAGTTCTTC. Protein product: CASSVGQGGNEQFF.

J is TRBJ1-1 and V is TRBV13; D unresolved. This CDR3 spans 13 amino acids. With 2 bases removed from V and 11 bases from J, the gap between germline ends came to 15 bases. Germline V lookup: CDR1 PRHDT, CDR2 FYEKMQ (reference sequence). The CDR3 loop reads CASSLRVGSEAFF. CDR3 in DNA: TGTGCCAGCAGCTTACGGGTAGGGTCCGAGGCTTTCTTT. Supplemented by reference TRBV13 and TRBJ1-1, the full variable domain reads AAGVIQSPRHLIKEKRETATLKCYPIPRHDTVYWYQQGPGQDPQFLISFYEKMQSDKGSIPDRFSAQQFSDYHSELNMSSLELGDSALYFCASSLRVGSEAFFGQGTRLTVV.

This clonotype was counted a few times. The chain has TRBV5-6 and TRBJ1-4; possible D gene TRBD1, 5 bases. Trimming took 5 bases from V and 4 from J, leaving 15 bases between them. The CDR3 runs 15 residues. The germline CDR1 and CDR2 sequences are SGHDT and YYEEEE. CDR3 sequence reads: CASRSGTVSNEKLFF. CDR3 DNA sequence: TGTGCCAGCAGATCCGGGACGGTTAGTAATGAAAAACTGTTTTTT. Combining the CDR3 with reference TRBV5-6 and TRBJ1-4 gives the whole variable domain DAGVTQSPTHLIKTRGQQVTLRCSPKSGHDTVSWYQQALGQGPQFIFQYYEEEERQRGNFPDRFSGHQFPNYSSELNVNALLLGDSALYLCASRSGTVSNEKLFFGSGTQLSVL.

The J gene is TRBJ2-1, the V gene TRBV30, with 8 bases that match TRBD1. The V gene's germline CDR1 is GTSNPN and CDR2 SVGIG (reference sequence). The trim removed 1 base at V and 6 bases at J, leaving 11 bases unmatched. This CDR3 is built from 16 residues. CDR3 DNA: TGTGCCTGGAGTGCCCAAGGACAGGGTAGAAGCAATGAGCAGTTCTTC. It specifies CAWSAQGQGRSNEQFF.

Of note for this clonotype: A much larger clone is a single base away; this may be a read error. The chain combines TRBV3-1 with TRBJ1-6, with D tentatively TRBD1 (6 bases). Germline loops: CDR1 LGHDT, CDR2 YNNKEL (reference sequence). V was clipped by 3 bases and J by 10 bases, with 13 bases between them. The CDR3 is 14 amino acids. The CDR3 loop reads CASSQGAGESPLHF. The DNA for the CDR3 is TGTGCCAGCAGCCAGGGGGCAGGGGAATCACCCCTCCACTTT. The whole variable domain, filled in from reference TRBV3-1 and TRBJ1-6, reads DTAVSQTPKYLVTQMGNDKSIKCEQNLGHDTMYWYKQDSKKFLKIMFSYNNKELIINETVPNRFSPKSPDKAHLNLHINSLELGDSAVYFCASSQGAGESPLHFGNGTRLTVT.